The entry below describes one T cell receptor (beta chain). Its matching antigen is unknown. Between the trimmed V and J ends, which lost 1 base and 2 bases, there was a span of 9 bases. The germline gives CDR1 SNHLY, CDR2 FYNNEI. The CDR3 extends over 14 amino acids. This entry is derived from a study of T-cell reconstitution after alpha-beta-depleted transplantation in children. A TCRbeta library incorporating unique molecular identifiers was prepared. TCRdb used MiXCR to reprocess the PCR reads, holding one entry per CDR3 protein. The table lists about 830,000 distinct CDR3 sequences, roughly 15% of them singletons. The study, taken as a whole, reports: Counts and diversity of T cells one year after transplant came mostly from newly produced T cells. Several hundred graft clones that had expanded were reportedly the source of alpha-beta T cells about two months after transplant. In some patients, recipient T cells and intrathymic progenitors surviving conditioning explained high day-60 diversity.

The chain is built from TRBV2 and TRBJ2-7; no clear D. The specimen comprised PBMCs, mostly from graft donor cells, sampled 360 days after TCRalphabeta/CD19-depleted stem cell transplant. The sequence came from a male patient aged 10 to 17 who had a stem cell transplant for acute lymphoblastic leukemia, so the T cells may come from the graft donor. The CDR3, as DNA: TGTGCCAGCAGTGAAGGCCCAGCCCCCTACGAGCAGTACTTC. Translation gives CASSEGPAPYEQYF.